This T cell receptor (beta chain) was sequenced in a study of cytomegalovirus exposure and HLA in healthy donors. Trimming took off 2 bases at V and 2 bases at J, with 11 bases between the two ends. CDR3 length: 16 residues. Germline assignment: CDR1 SGHDT and CDR2 YYEEEE. The PCR employed 60 Vbeta primers together with 13 Jbeta primers. Profiling relied on immunoSEQ multiplex PCR, and the TCRdb table lists in-frame clones only, not all of them. Of some 140,000 clones in the sample, about three quarters were seen once. The sample taken for sequencing was PBMCs. The TCR was taken from a woman in her 40s in good health and CMV-seronegative. The chain is built from TRBV5-6 and TRBJ2-6, with D perhaps matching TRBD2 (5 bases). CDR3 DNA: TGTGCCAGCAGCTTCCCCAGCGGACCTGGGGCCAACGTCCTGACTTTC. Translated, it gives CASSFPSGPGANVLTF.